This T cell receptor (beta chain) was identified during a study of STAT5B mutations in CD4+ large granular lymphocyte leukemia. TCRdb keeps only in-frame clones here, not all; method: immunoSEQ multiplex PCR. The sample gives more than 25,000 clones, over 70% of which show up once; 0.9% to 1.2% is in the top ten. V shed 4 bases and J shed 3 bases, with 7 bases lying between them. The CDR3 totals 12 residues. CDR1 is MDHEN, CDR2 SYDVKM, per germline. This clone appeared once. The sample was CD4+ T cells from blood buffy coats. The origin of this receptor is a human donor in good health. The chain links TRBV28 to TRBJ2-7, with D uncertain. CDR3: CASSSEVYEQYF. The CDR3 nucleotides read TGTGCCAGCAGTTCCGAGGTCTACGAGCAGTACTTC.